The clone carrying this T cell receptor beta chain was seen a single time. The source of the sample is a study of blood T cell repertoires in COVID-19. All enrollees were about 18 to 89 years old and from approximately 25 US areas. Methods used by the authors: For nucleated cells, counts were estimated from reference gene primer amplification. Sequenced by immunoSEQ multiplex PCR; TCRdb stores in-frame clones only, minus some. V, J and clone size were drawn from that table, and D and trimming were deduced from the DNA. The sample holds about 280,000 clones, around 90% seen once. The V gene lost 5 bases and the J gene lost 2 bases, with 7 bases spanning the gap. Germline CDR1 is LNHDA and CDR2 is SQIVND (reference sequence). This CDR3 has 12 residues.

This clonotype was sampled from a woman aged 18-30 years with acute COVID-19. The chain employs TRBV19 and TRBJ2-7; a weak D match, TRBD1 (6 bases). Input material: PBMCs or T cells enriched from blood (not recorded which). The CDR3 loop is CASSRDTYEQYF. The CDR3 DNA reads TGTGCCAGTAGTCGGGACACCTACGAGCAGTACTTC.